Below are 32 T cell receptor beta chains sequenced from a single sample in a study of blood T cell repertoires in COVID-19. The table came from immunoSEQ multiplex PCR; TCRdb's copy has only in-frame clones and leaves some out. The top ten hold approximately 9.8% of the sample, which has over 250,000 clones, around nine tenths seen once. Sequenced material: peripheral blood. The receptors originated from a man between 35 and 55 years old who had recovered from COVID-19.

The chain uses TRBV5-5 and TRBJ1-1, with D uncertain. Trimming shortened V by 0 bases and J by 0 bases, and 12 bases separated the two germline ends. This CDR3 has 16 residues. Germline V gene data show CDR1 as SGHKS and CDR2 as YYEKEE (reference sequence). CDR3 nucleotide sequence: TGTGCCAGCAGCTTGGAAGGCGGGTGGATGAACACTGAAGCTTTCTTT. This encodes CASSLEGGWMNTEAFF.

The chain joins TRBV7-2 to TRBJ2-3; D ambiguous. Trimming shortened V by 1 base and J by 4 bases, and 3 bases separated the two germline ends. The CDR3 extends over 12 amino acids. The germline V gene encodes CDR1 SGHTA and CDR2 FQGNSA. CDR3 protein: CASSLGPDTQYF. The CDR3 DNA sequence: TGTGCCAGCAGCTTAGGGCCAGATACGCAGTATTTT.

The chain couples TRBV3-1 (or the pseudogene TRBV3-2) to TRBJ1-3, with 9 bases that match TRBD1. The V and J ends lost 4 bases and 4 bases, in that order; junction bases with no gene match: 11. This CDR3 spans 17 amino acids. Germline CDR1 is LGHDT and CDR2 is YNNKEL (reference sequence). This chain's CDR3 is CASSLPNRGPRGNTIYF. CDR3 DNA: TGTGCCAGCAGCCTTCCTAACAGGGGGCCGCGGGGAAACACCATATATTTT.

The chain has TRBV15 and TRBJ1-3; 10 nucleotides agree with TRBD1. J gave up 3 bases and V 2 bases, and 7 bases lay outside the gene matches. This CDR3 has 17 residues. CDR1 is LNHNV and CDR2 is YYDKDF in the germline V gene (reference sequence). CDR3 in amino acids: CATSRQPGTGVGNTIYF. CDR3 bases: TGTGCCACCAGCAGACAACCGGGGACAGGGGTTGGAAACACCATATATTTT.

The V and J genes are TRBV2 and TRBJ1-1; a possible D gene is TRBD1 (5 bases). This CDR3 region has 13 residues. Trimming stripped 4 bases from V and 1 base from J, with 7 bases between. Germline V lookup: CDR1 SNHLY, CDR2 FYNNEI. CDR3 coding DNA: TGTGCCAGCAGTGTAAGGGGGAACACTGAAGCTTTCTTT. Protein sequence: CASSVRGNTEAFF.

The rearrangement links TRBV7-2 to TRBJ2-1, with D unresolved. The CDR3 covers 14 residues. The V end was cut by 0 bases, the J end by 4 bases, with 7 bases between. Germline V gene sequence: CDR1 SGHTA, CDR2 FQGNSA. CDR3: CASSLAQAYNEQFF. For the CDR3, the DNA is TGTGCCAGCAGCTTAGCGCAGGCTTACAATGAGCAGTTCTTC.

The chain combines TRBV12-5 with TRBJ2-7; D remains ambiguous. The V and J ends lost 3 bases and 5 bases respectively, with 14 bases between them. The CDR3 is 14 amino acids. Germline CDR1 is LGHNT and CDR2 is FRNRAP. The CDR3 is CASGLALEPDEQYF. As DNA, the CDR3 is TGTGCTAGTGGTTTAGCCCTTGAACCCGACGAGCAGTACTTC.

The chain combines TRBV13 with TRBJ2-3; 8 bases are shared with TRBD2. The CDR3 loop spans 18 amino acids. Per the germline V gene, CDR1 is PRHDT and CDR2 is FYEKMQ (reference sequence). Trimming removed 5 bases from V and 6 bases from J; junction bases left unmatched: 19. The CDR3 sequence: CASSPEERIAGTRDTQYF. The CDR3 nucleotides read TGTGCCAGCAGCCCGGAGGAGAGAATAGCGGGGACCCGGGATACGCAGTATTTT. Complete variable domain (other parts from reference TRBV13 and TRBJ2-3): AAGVIQSPRHLIKEKRETATLKCYPIPRHDTVYWYQQGPGQDPQFLISFYEKMQSDKGSIPDRFSAQQFSDYHSELNMSSLELGDSALYFCASSPEERIAGTRDTQYFGPGTRLTVL.

V gene TRBV27 combines with J gene TRBJ1-2; 9 bases agree with TRBD1. The CDR3 is 15 residues long. Trimming took 5 bases from V and 2 from J; bases not matched to a gene: 6. Germline assignment: CDR1 MNHEY and CDR2 SMNVEV (reference sequence). CDR3 region: CASSQGQGRNYGYTF. Here the CDR3 DNA reads TGTGCCAGCAGTCAAGGACAGGGGAGGAACTATGGCTACACCTTC.

The chain carries TRBV19 and TRBJ1-2, with unresolved D. Germline V gene data show CDR1 as LNHDA and CDR2 as SQIVND (reference sequence). V was pared by 7 bases and J by 1 base, with 10 bases between. This CDR3 region has 13 residues. CDR3 DNA: TGTGCCAGTAAATCCGGGGATAACTATGGCTACACCTTC. Translation gives CASKSGDNYGYTF.

The genes are TRBV7-9 and TRBJ2-1; perhaps TRBD1 as D (5 bases). Per germline, CDR1 SEHNR and CDR2 FQNEAQ (reference sequence). The CDR3 runs to 15 residues. The V and J ends lost 5 bases and 4 bases respectively, with 15 bases between them. Here the CDR3 DNA reads TGTGCCAGCAGCCTCGGGCAGGGCTCATACAATGAGCAGTTCTTC. Encoded protein: CASSLGQGSYNEQFF.

This chain connects TRBV6-5 to TRBJ1-2; TRBD1 aligns across 8 bases. Germline V lookup: CDR1 MNHEY, CDR2 SVGAGI. With V trimmed by 2 bases and J by 8 bases, 10 bases remained unmatched. This CDR3 comprises 15 residues. CDR3: CASSYVEQGEVGYTF. The CDR3 region has the DNA TGTGCCAGCAGTTACGTTGAACAGGGGGAGGTAGGCTACACCTTC.

The chain has TRBV10-3 and TRBJ2-1; tentative D call: TRBD2 (5 bases). The CDR3 is 17 residues long. Germline V gives CDR1 ENHRY, CDR2 SYGVKD. Trimming cost V 2 bases and J 2 bases, with 16 bases left between them. The CDR3 bases are TGTGCCATCAGTGAGGGCATGGGAGCCCCCCCCTACAATGAGCAGTTCTTC. Translating gives CAISEGMGAPPYNEQFF.

This clone was counted once. The rearrangement links TRBV5-3 to TRBJ2-1, with a possible D match to TRBD1 (5 bases). TRBV5-3 carries the ORF label, with uncertain function. Trimming removed 4 bases from V and 7 bases from J, with 12 bases in between. This CDR3 region has 13 residues. This chain's CDR3 is CARSQRQPNEQFF. The CDR3 DNA reads as TGTGCCAGAAGCCAACGACAGCCGAATGAGCAGTTCTTC.

This clone showed up just a few times. V usage is TRBV6-5 and J usage is TRBJ2-6; D ambiguous. Trimming removed 5 bases from V and 1 base from J, with 9 bases in between. Germline CDR1 reads MNHEY; CDR2 reads SVGAGI. The CDR3 has 15 residues. The CDR3 bases are TGTGCCAGCAGTATCACAGAATCTGGGGCCAACGTCCTGACTTTC. Its translation is CASSITESGANVLTF.

The table lists this clone with a count of one. The genes are TRBV2 and TRBJ2-7, with D maybe TRBD2 (7 bases). CDR3 length: 12 amino acids. Deletions cut 6 bases from V and 5 bases from J, with 11 bases between. CDR1 is SNHLY and CDR2 is FYNNEI in the germline V gene. This CDR3 is CASRGGANEQYF. The CDR3 nucleotides read TGTGCCAGCAGGGGGGGGGCAAACGAGCAGTACTTC.

The V gene is TRBV4-1, the J gene TRBJ2-7; TRBD1 might be the D (5 bases). CDR1 MGHRA and CDR2 YSYEKL come from the germline V gene. CDR3 length: 17 amino acids. The germline V and J ends were trimmed by 4 bases and 0 bases, with 19 bases remaining between them. The CDR3 coding sequence is TGCGCCAGCAGCCCAAGCCAAAGCCTGACAGCCTCCTACGAGCAGTACTTC. Translated: CASSPSQSLTASYEQYF.

The chain employs TRBV30 and TRBJ2-7; 8 bases fit TRBD1. From germline, CDR1 is GTSNPN and CDR2 SVGIG (reference sequence). The V and J ends lost 4 bases and 7 bases, in that order; junction bases with no gene match: 9. The CDR3 spans 13 residues. The DNA for the CDR3 is TGTGCCTGGAAAAAACAGGGGGTGTGGGAGCAGTACTTC. It yields the protein CAWKKQGVWEQYF.

V and J are TRBV4-3 and TRBJ1-1, with D possibly being TRBD1 (5 bases). This CDR3 comprises 15 residues. In germline, CDR1 is LGHNA, CDR2 YSLEER. V dropped 4 bases and J dropped 7 bases, with 19 bases sitting between them. The CDR3 nucleotides are TGCGCCAGCAGCCCGGGGGTGGGGGTTCCAAGTGAAGCTTTCTTT. Its protein product is CASSPGVGVPSEAFF.

The chain joins TRBV6-6 to TRBJ1-2; 7 bases agree with TRBD1. V was pared by 6 bases and J by 2 bases, with 3 bases of the junction left unmatched. The length of the CDR3 is 13 residues. Germline V gene lookup returns CDR1 MNHNY and CDR2 SVGAGI (reference sequence). CDR3 sequence reads: CASRGTVNYGYTF. The CDR3 coding sequence is TGTGCCAGCAGGGGGACAGTAAACTATGGCTACACCTTC.

V and J are TRBV5-5 and TRBJ2-7; TRBD1 matches 9 bases. Germline CDR1 is SGHKS and CDR2 is YYEKEE (reference sequence). This CDR3 comprises 13 residues. Germline trimming cut 1 base from V and 7 bases from J; bases unmatched to any gene: 3. CDR3 coding DNA: TGTGCCAGCAGCTTGCACAGGGGGCTTGAGCAGTACTTC. As protein: CASSLHRGLEQYF.

The chain recombines TRBV6-5 with TRBJ2-2; D unclear. Germline V lookup: CDR1 MNHEY, CDR2 SVGAGI. V was pared by 2 bases and J by 3 bases, with 10 bases between. The length of the CDR3 is 15 residues. CDR3 in DNA: TGTGCCAGCAGTTACCCCGAGCGAGACACCGGGGAGCTGTTTTTT. Translation gives CASSYPERDTGELFF.

The chain couples TRBV7-2 to TRBJ1-1; perhaps TRBD1 as D (6 bases). In germline, CDR1 is SGHTA, CDR2 FQGNSA. V lost 5 bases to trimming and J lost 0 bases, with 10 bases between them. CDR3 size: 14 residues. The CDR3 protein is CASSQRTVNTEAFF. The CDR3 coding sequence is TGTGCCAGCAGCCAACGGACAGTGAACACTGAAGCTTTCTTT.

This sequence joins TRBV9 and TRBJ1-2; possible D gene TRBD1, 5 bases. Trimming took 0 bases from V and 2 from J, leaving 20 bases between them. This CDR3 region has 18 residues. The germline V gene has CDR1 SGDLS and CDR2 YYNGEE. DNA for the CDR3: TGTGCCAGCAGCGTAGTTCGTGGGGGGGGAGCCTCCAACTATGGCTACACCTTC. Protein: CASSVVRGGGASNYGYTF. The full variable domain, completed using reference TRBV9 and TRBJ1-2, is DSGVTQTPKHLITATGQRVTLRCSPRSGDLSVYWYQQSLDQGLQFLIQYYNGEERAKGNILERFSAQQFPDLHSELNLSSLELGDSALYFCASSVVRGGGASNYGYTFGSGTRLTVV.

The gene calls are TRBV10-3 and TRBJ2-3; TRBD2 aligns across 9 bases. Germline CDR1 and CDR2: ENHRY and SYGVKD. After removal of 2 bases from V and 2 bases from J, the junction contained 11 bases not matched to a gene. CDR3 size: 18 residues. The CDR3, as DNA: TGTGCCATCAGTGAGAGGCGGGGGGGGCAATCCTCCACAGATACGCAGTATTTT. Its protein product is CAISERRGGQSSTDTQYF.

This clone was counted at least ten times. The chain employs TRBV5-1 and TRBJ2-7; TRBD2 matches 11 bases. Trimming removed 8 bases from V and 4 bases from J; junction bases left unmatched: 14. Germline loops: CDR1 SGHRS, CDR2 YFSETQ. The CDR3 is 16 residues long. CDR3: CASFPTTSGSWYEQYF. Here the CDR3 DNA reads TGCGCCAGTTTTCCTACTACTAGCGGGAGTTGGTACGAGCAGTACTTC.

V gene TRBV19 combines with J gene TRBJ1-4; 7 nucleotides agree with TRBD1. After removal of 3 bases from V and 4 bases from J, the junction contained 5 bases not matched to a gene. This CDR3 contains 15 residues. CDR1 and CDR2 from the germline V gene are LNHDA and SQIVND (reference sequence). The CDR3 DNA is TGTGCCAGTAGTATGGGGACAGCCCTTAATGAAAAACTGTTTTTT. Protein product: CASSMGTALNEKLFF.

The V gene is TRBV5-1, the J gene TRBJ2-3, with 10 bases lining up with TRBD2. CDR3 size: 14 residues. After removal of 9 bases from V and 6 bases from J, the junction contained 10 bases not matched to a gene. Germline V CDR1 and CDR2: SGHRS, YFSETQ. The CDR3, as DNA: TGCGCCACCAAAATAGCGGGAGGTGCCGATACGCAGTATTTT. This encodes CATKIAGGADTQYF.

The CDR3 DNA follows: TGTGCCAGCAGCGAACCCGGCAGGCTATCCTACAATGAGCAGTTCTTC. It translates to CASSEPGRLSYNEQFF. The V gene is TRBV5-6, the J gene TRBJ2-1; no reliable D call. Per the germline V gene, CDR1 is SGHDT and CDR2 is YYEEEE. V lost 4 bases to trimming and J lost 1 base, with 15 bases between them. The CDR3 runs 16 residues.

The J gene is TRBJ2-2, the V gene TRBV19; possibly TRBD2 for D (7 bases). Trimming took 11 bases from V and 5 from J, leaving 24 bases between them. This CDR3 is built from 16 residues. CDR1 LNHDA and CDR2 SQIVND come from the germline V gene (reference sequence). The CDR3 spells CASEGGSMARTGELFF. The CDR3 coding sequence is TGTGCCTCCGAGGGGGGGAGTATGGCGCGGACCGGGGAGCTGTTTTTT.

This clone was counted many times. The chain joins TRBV3-1 (or the pseudogene TRBV3-2) to TRBJ2-7, with 7 bases identical to TRBD1. V was pared by 3 bases and J by 2 bases, with 1 base of the junction left unmatched. Looked up from germline, CDR1 is LGHDT and CDR2 is YNNKEL (reference sequence). The CDR3 has 13 amino acids. CDR3 DNA: TGTGCCAGCAGCCACGGGACAGCCTACGAGCAGTACTTC. It yields the protein CASSHGTAYEQYF.

The CDR3 DNA reads TGTGCCAGCAGTTTATTTAGGAACACCGGGGAGCTGTTTTTT. It translates to CASSLFRNTGELFF. The V and J genes are TRBV27 and TRBJ2-2; D uncertain. Looked up from germline, CDR1 is MNHEY and CDR2 is SMNVEV (reference sequence). V lost 1 base and J lost 1, with 4 bases in between. The CDR3 extends over 14 amino acids.